This section outlines one TCR beta chain sequence together with its context. Its antigen is undetermined. Germline V gives CDR1 LNHDA, CDR2 SQIVND (reference sequence). Trimming took 5 bases from V and 0 from J, leaving 20 bases between them. The CDR3 is 18 residues long. The data stem from a study of T cell responses to AZD1222 COVID-19 vaccine. Overall study results and limits: Only 5 to 7 AZD1222 recipients tested seropositive at baseline. The sample set comprised mostly white British donors with more females, and clonal diversity was possibly underestimated. The reported proportion of spike-specific TCRs targeting unmutated variant regions was nearly half.

Clones were read by immunoSEQ multiplex PCR, and TCRdb kept only the in-frame ones, dropping some. The sample yields about 140,000 clones, about 92% seen once. The chain carries TRBV19 and TRBJ1-5, with a possible D match to TRBD1 (5 bases). The TCR originated in an adult who had recovered from COVID-19. The starting material was peripheral blood, obtained after recovery from COVID-19. CDR3: CASSPQGRFAGSNQPQHF. CDR3 nucleotide sequence: TGTGCCAGTAGTCCCCAGGGTAGGTTCGCCGGTAGCAATCAGCCCCAGCATTTT. The whole variable domain, filled in from reference TRBV19 and TRBJ1-5, reads DGGITQSPKYLFRKEGQNVTLSCEQNLNHDAMYWYRQDPGQGLRLIYYSQIVNDFQKGDIAEGYSVSREKKESFPLTVTSAQKNPTAFYLCASSPQGRFAGSNQPQHFGDGTRLSIL.